A selection of T cell receptor beta chains follows, all from one sample in a study of cytomegalovirus exposure and HLA in healthy donors. Sequencing was performed with immunoSEQ multiplex PCR; in TCRdb, only in-frame clones are kept and a portion is missing. This sample has approximately 300,000 clones, with roughly 86% found just once. Sequencing input: PBMCs. These receptors were taken from a woman in her thirties or forties in good health and CMV-seropositive. Both conserved end residues are part of each CDR3. A D gene is named only where the DNA matches it firmly. Clone sizes are given selectively: once, few, many, or a class where the clone is expanded.

J gene,V gene,D gene,clone size,CDR3 protein,CDR3 DNA
TRBJ1-1,TRBV5-4,.,few,CASSPGGIRLWDTEAFF,TGTGCCAGCAGCCCGGGAGGGATTCGGTTATGGGACACTGAAGCTTTCTTT
TRBJ1-1,TRBV9,TRBD1,.,CASSIRDRVNTEAFF,TGTGCCAGCAGCATCCGGGACAGGGTGAACACTGAAGCTTTCTTT
TRBJ2-5,TRBV5-1,TRBD1,.,CATGQDQETQYF,TGCGCCACGGGACAGGACCAAGAGACCCAGTACTTC
TRBJ2-1,TRBV30,TRBD2,.,CAWAGALLGLAGGPDNEQFF,TGTGCCTGGGCTGGGGCTCTTCTGGGACTAGCGGGAGGCCCAGACAATGAGCAGTTCTTC
TRBJ2-7,TRBV7-8,TRBD1,few,CASSLRTGALTDYEQYF,TGTGCCAGCAGCCTACGGACAGGAGCCTTAACCGACTACGAGCAGTACTTC
TRBJ2-2,TRBV7-3,TRBD2,.,CASRGGVVSGELFF,TGTGCCAGCCGGGGGGGTGTCGTGTCCGGGGAGCTGTTTTTT
TRBJ1-2,TRBV10-3,.,.,CAISQIHLLSSLPGGIYGYTF,TGTGCCATCAGCCAAATCCATCTTCTCTCCTCGCTTCCGGGGGGTATATATGGCTACACCTTC
TRBJ1-5,TRBV5-5,.,.,CASSTTGSNQPQHF,TGTGCCAGCAGCACCACAGGTAGCAATCAGCCCCAGCATTTT
TRBJ1-2,TRBV7-8,.,.,CASSPGTPNYGYTF,TGTGCCAGCAGCCCCGGGACACCCAACTATGGCTACACCTTC
TRBJ1-1,TRBV7-9,.,.,CASSFGSRVPNTEAFF,TGTGCCAGCAGCTTTGGGTCTCGGGTTCCCAACACTGAAGCTTTCTTT
TRBJ1-1,TRBV19,.,.,CASSIPRLGNTEAFF,TGTGCCAGTAGTATCCCCCGACTTGGGAACACTGAAGCTTTCTTT
TRBJ2-7,TRBV18,.,.,CASSPIQGSSYEQYF,TGTGCCAGCTCACCAATCCAGGGATCGTCCTACGAGCAGTACTTC
TRBJ1-2,TRBV30,TRBD1,.,CAWGLTGGSGYTF,TGTGCCTGGGGGCTAACAGGGGGCAGTGGCTACACCTTC
TRBJ1-1,TRBV19,TRBD1,.,CASSSGTGGTEAFF,TGTGCCAGTAGTTCCGGGACAGGGGGCACTGAAGCTTTCTTT
TRBJ1-3,TRBV30,.,.,CAWNTGPGNTIYF,TGTGCCTGGAACACAGGGCCGGGAAACACCATATATTTT
TRBJ1-3,TRBV29-1,.,.,CSVVRQGNTIYF,TGCAGCGTTGTCCGACAGGGAAACACCATATATTTT
TRBJ1-6,TRBV27,.,.,CASSWSYNSPLHF,TGTGCCAGCAGTTGGAGCTATAATTCACCCCTCCACTTT
TRBJ2-7,TRBV5-1,.,.,CASSPTTGSYEQYF,TGCGCCAGCAGCCCGACTACAGGGTCCTACGAGCAGTACTTC
TRBJ2-1,TRBV7-2,.,.,CASSYDRKQFF,TGTGCCAGCAGCTACGACAGGAAGCAGTTCTTC
TRBJ1-1,TRBV6-1,.,.,CASSEIRVLGLTEAFF,TGTGCCAGCAGTGAAATACGGGTTCTCGGTCTGACTGAAGCTTTCTTT
TRBJ1-2,TRBV7-9,TRBD1,.,CSSSLGGQGYGYTF,TGTTCCAGCAGCTTAGGTGGACAGGGCTATGGCTACACCTTC
TRBJ2-1,TRBV2,TRBD2,few,CASTMTSGIGEQFF,TGTGCCAGCACCATGACTAGCGGGATAGGGGAGCAGTTCTTC
TRBJ1-5,TRBV27,.,few,CASSLESRGNQPQHF,TGTGCCAGCAGTTTAGAGTCCCGGGGTAATCAGCCCCAGCATTTT
TRBJ2-2,TRBV29-1,TRBD2,.,CSVGGGFTGELFF,TGCAGCGTTGGCGGGGGGTTCACCGGGGAGCTGTTTTTT
TRBJ2-1,TRBV4-3,.,once,CASSQGGEQFF,TGCGCCAGCAGCCAAGGCGGTGAGCAGTTCTTC
TRBJ1-5,TRBV7-2,TRBD1,once,CASSSGTGGSNQPQHF,TGTGCCAGCAGCTCCGGGACAGGCGGCAGCAATCAGCCCCAGCATTTT
TRBJ2-1,TRBV6-1,.,.,CASSEPRRGFGNEQFF,TGTGCCAGCAGTGAACCCCGAAGGGGGTTTGGGAATGAGCAGTTCTTC
TRBJ2-3,TRBV7-9,.,.,CASSQGFAQYF,TGTGCCAGCAGCCAGGGATTTGCGCAGTATTTT
TRBJ2-7,TRBV18,TRBD1,.,CASSPGQENYEQYF,TGTGCCAGCTCACCGGGACAGGAGAACTACGAGCAGTACTTC
TRBJ2-7,TRBV11-2,.,.,CASSLSPAGTYEQYF,TGTGCCAGCAGCTTGTCCCCCGCAGGGACCTACGAGCAGTACTTC
TRBJ2-5,TRBV28,TRBD1,.,CASRPRRDRGWAQYF,TGTGCCAGCAGACCGAGAAGGGACAGGGGTTGGGCCCAGTACTTC
TRBJ2-6,TRBV7-6,.,once,CASSLVLSGANVLTF,TGTGCCAGCAGCTTAGTCCTCTCTGGGGCCAACGTCCTGACTTTC
TRBJ2-7,TRBV2,.,few,CASRVEGGHYEQYF,TGTGCCAGCAGAGTCGAAGGGGGTCACTACGAGCAGTACTTC